A single sample gave rise to the 27 T cell receptor beta chains below, sequenced in a study of OX40 agonist ivuxolimab in advanced cancers. Using immunoSEQ multiplex PCR, the repertoire was profiled, and TCRdb retains in-frame clones only, with some absent. The sample contains tens of thousands of clones, approximately 93% of which appear only once. Specimen: CD4+ or CD8+ T cells sorted from blood, collected in a trial of the OX40 agonist ivuxolimab. The origin of the receptors is an adult with an advanced solid tumor such as melanoma, head and neck, liver or kidney cancer.

The chain recombines TRBV11-2 with TRBJ2-2; TRBD2 aligns across 12 bases. The length of the CDR3 is 16 residues. CDR1 is SGHAT, CDR2 FQNNGV, per germline. With V trimmed by 5 bases and J by 6 bases, 7 bases remained unmatched. The CDR3 bases are TGTGCCAGCAGCCCCCGACTAGCGGGAGACTCCGGGGAGCTGTTTTTT. Residues: CASSPRLAGDSGELFF.

V is TRBV11-3 and J is TRBJ2-5; D remains unclear. Germline V gives CDR1 SGHNT, CDR2 YENEEA. Trimming stripped 5 bases from V and 5 bases from J, with 9 bases between. CDR3 length: 12 amino acids. The CDR3 sequence: CASSKWMETQYF. The CDR3 region has the DNA TGTGCCAGCAGCAAGTGGATGGAGACCCAGTACTTC.

The chain couples TRBV28 to TRBJ1-1; TRBD1 matches 7 bases. The germline CDR1 and CDR2 sequences are MDHEN and SYDVKM. V lost 9 bases and J lost 11; bases outside the gene matches: 15. There are 13 residues in the CDR3. The CDR3 protein is CASTLQGPREAFF. The CDR3 DNA is TGTGCCAGTACACTACAGGGGCCGCGGGAGGCTTTCTTT.

J is TRBJ2-1 and V is TRBV6-4, with 11 bases lining up with TRBD1. The germline V gene encodes CDR1 MRHNA and CDR2 SNTAGT. The CDR3 runs to 12 residues. Germline trimming cut 8 bases from V and 9 bases from J; bases unmatched to any gene: 3. The CDR3 reads CASGQGAGEQFF. The CDR3, as DNA: TGTGCCAGCGGACAGGGGGCTGGTGAGCAGTTCTTC.

In this sample, this clone turned up once. This rearrangement joins TRBV19 to TRBJ2-5; tentatively, D is TRBD1 (6 bases). V was shortened by 4 bases and J by 2 bases, with 14 bases between the two germline ends. Germline V CDR1 and CDR2: LNHDA, SQIVND (reference sequence). The CDR3 runs to 15 residues. CDR3 sequence (DNA): TGTGCCAGTAGTACAGGGGCCGTGACTCAAGAGACCCAGTACTTC. It yields the protein CASSTGAVTQETQYF. Complete variable domain (other parts from reference TRBV19 and TRBJ2-5): DGGITQSPKYLFRKEGQNVTLSCEQNLNHDAMYWYRQDPGQGLRLIYYSQIVNDFQKGDIAEGYSVSREKKESFPLTVTSAQKNPTAFYLCASSTGAVTQETQYFGPGTRLLVL.

The V call is TRBV7-2, the J call TRBJ2-7, with D maybe TRBD2 (7 bases). There are 18 residues in the CDR3. CDR1 SGHTA and CDR2 FQGNSA come from the germline V gene. The ends were cut back, 2 bases at V and 5 bases at J, with 25 bases in the middle. DNA for the CDR3: TGTGCCAGCAGCTTATACTCTTTCGGAGGGAGGGGGTTAGACGAGCAGTACTTC. This codes for CASSLYSFGGRGLDEQYF.

This clone is categorized as medium-sized. Other DNA sequences within the sample encode an identical CDR3. The chain couples TRBV4-2 to TRBJ2-3; D assignment may be TRBD1 or TRBD2 (5 bases each). CDR3 size: 15 residues. Germline V lookup: CDR1 LGHNA, CDR2 YNFKEQ. V shed 1 base and J shed 0 bases, with 8 bases lying between them. DNA for the CDR3: TGTGCCAGCAGCCAAGGGGGCGGGAGCACAGATACGCAGTATTTT. It specifies CASSQGGGSTDTQYF.

The CDR3 reads CASSPPGRGLTEQYF. The CDR3 DNA follows: TGTGCCAGCAGTCCTCCGGGGAGGGGGCTTACCGAGCAGTACTTC. J is TRBJ2-7 and V is TRBV28; D assignment may be TRBD1 or TRBD2 (7 bases each). V shed 5 bases and J shed 6 bases, with 20 bases lying between them. CDR1 MDHEN and CDR2 SYDVKM come from the germline V gene. The CDR3 length is 15 residues.

The chain employs TRBV21-1 and TRBJ1-1. TRBV21-1 counts as a pseudogene. This CDR3 region has 14 residues. CDR3 sequence reads: CASSNLTGLPIAFF. The CDR3 DNA reads TGTGCCAGCAGCAACCTTACGGGTTTACCTATAGCTTTCTTT.

V usage is TRBV7-9 and J usage is TRBJ2-1; 7 bases fit TRBD2. Unmatched junction bases numbered 4, after V lost 1 base and J lost 4 bases. Germline assignment: CDR1 SEHNR and CDR2 FQNEAQ (reference sequence). The CDR3 is 15 amino acids. The CDR3: CASSLDTGGYNEQFF. CDR3 coding DNA: TGTGCCAGCAGCTTAGATACGGGGGGATACAATGAGCAGTTCTTC.

The CDR3 region is CASSFQGVVTQYF. CDR3 sequence (DNA): TGTGCCAGCAGTTTCCAGGGGGTGGTGACCCAGTACTTC. The chain links TRBV28 to TRBJ2-5, with 7 bases fitting TRBD1. V lost 3 bases, J lost 7 bases, and 5 bases stayed unmatched. The CDR3 totals 13 residues. The germline gives CDR1 MDHEN, CDR2 SYDVKM.

The genes are TRBV2 and TRBJ2-3; maybe TRBD1 (5 bases). The ends were cut back, 7 bases at V and 1 base at J, with 12 bases in the middle. Germline CDR1 and CDR2: SNHLY and FYNNEI. There are 14 residues in the CDR3. The CDR3 loop is CASIQGVGTDTQYF. The CDR3 DNA sequence: TGTGCCAGCATCCAAGGGGTTGGCACAGATACGCAGTATTTT.

J is TRBJ1-1 and V is TRBV18; TRBD1 aligns across 11 bases. The junction had 2 bases not matched to a gene; V was cut back by 5 bases and J by 3 bases. The CDR3 totals 14 residues. Germline V gene sequence: CDR1 KGHSH, CDR2 LQKENI. As DNA, the CDR3 is TGTGCCAGCTCAAGGACAGGGGGCGACACTGAAGCTTTCTTT. Amino acid sequence: CASSRTGGDTEAFF.

The gene calls are TRBV5-1 and TRBJ1-1; D unclear. V lost 5 bases to trimming and J lost 0 bases, with 14 bases between them. Looked up from germline, CDR1 is SGHRS and CDR2 is YFSETQ. The CDR3 contains 15 residues. In nucleotides, the CDR3 is TGCGCCAGCAGTAGTACGGCCAGCATGAACACTGAAGCTTTCTTT. Protein product: CASSSTASMNTEAFF.

This rearrangement joins TRBV28 to TRBJ2-5; D is uncertain. V shed 5 bases and J shed 7 bases, with 20 bases lying between them. The germline gives CDR1 MDHEN, CDR2 SYDVKM. CDR3 length: 15 amino acids. The CDR3 spells CASSPPGSRRRTQYF. DNA of the CDR3: TGTGCCAGCAGTCCACCGGGCAGCCGACGGAGGACCCAGTACTTC. Supplemented by reference TRBV28 and TRBJ2-5, the full variable domain reads DVKVTQSSRYLVKRTGEKVFLECVQDMDHENMFWYRQDPGLGLRLIYFSYDVKMKEKGDIPEGYSVSREKKERFSLILESASTNQTSMYLCASSPPGSRRRTQYFGPGTRLLVL.

The rearrangement joins TRBV28 to TRBJ1-4, with D possibly matching TRBD1 (5 bases). The CDR3 covers 14 residues. V lost 4 bases and J lost 7, with 13 bases in between. CDR1 MDHEN and CDR2 SYDVKM come from the germline V gene. The DNA of the CDR3 is TGTGCCAGCAGTTGGGGGACGATCGGTGAAAAACTGTTTTTT. Its translation is CASSWGTIGEKLFF.

The chain recombines TRBV9 with TRBJ2-1; D might be TRBD2 (6 bases). The CDR3 is made up of 15 amino acids. Germline CDR1 SGDLS, CDR2 YYNGEE. The V end lost 0 bases, the J end lost 7 bases, and 14 bases lay between the germline ends. The CDR3 DNA follows: TGTGCCAGCAGCGTAGATAGCGGCAGGGCAAATGAGCAGTTCTTC. Translated, it gives CASSVDSGRANEQFF.

The chain combines TRBV7-9 with TRBJ2-3, with D possibly being TRBD2 (7 bases). The CDR3 contains 16 residues. Between the trimmed V and J ends, which lost 5 bases and 5 bases, there was a span of 20 bases. Germline V gene lookup returns CDR1 SEHNR and CDR2 FQNEAQ (reference sequence). CDR3 in amino acids: CASSLKIGGAVDTQYF. The CDR3 DNA follows: TGTGCCAGCAGCCTTAAAATAGGGGGGGCCGTAGATACGCAGTATTTT.

Written as DNA, the CDR3 is TGTGCCAGCAGCTTAGGGCCCGCCTACGAGCAGTACTTC. Its protein is CASSLGPAYEQYF. This chain joins TRBV11-3 and TRBJ2-7; D not certain. V was pared by 1 base and J by 2 bases, with 6 bases between. Per the germline V gene, CDR1 is SGHNT and CDR2 is YENEEA. The CDR3 spans 13 residues.

This clone is a singleton in its sample. This sequence joins TRBV2 and TRBJ2-5; TRBD1 might be the D (6 bases). V shed 6 bases and J shed 1 base, with 9 bases lying between them. This CDR3 contains 13 residues. CDR1 is SNHLY and CDR2 is FYNNEI in the germline V gene. CDR3 DNA sequence: TGTGCCAGCAGAGGACAGATCCAAGAGACCCAGTACTTC. Translated, it gives CASRGQIQETQYF.

On this clone itself: This sample also contains other DNA sequences that code for the same CDR3. The V call is TRBV5-4, the J call TRBJ2-1; D unclear. CDR1 is SGHNT, CDR2 YYREEE, per germline (reference sequence). The V end was cut by 2 bases, the J end by 6 bases, with 6 bases between. This CDR3 comprises 12 residues. The CDR3 here is CASSFDSNEQFF. As DNA, the CDR3 is TGTGCCAGCAGCTTTGATAGCAATGAGCAGTTCTTC. Drawing the rest from reference TRBV5-4 and TRBJ2-1, the complete variable domain is ETGVTQSPTHLIKTRGQQVTLRCSSQSGHNTVSWYQQALGQGPQFIFQYYREEENGRGNFPPRFSGLQFPNYSSELNVNALELDDSALYLCASSFDSNEQFFGPGTRLTVL.

The V and J genes are TRBV6-5 and TRBJ1-5; 8 bases are shared with TRBD1. Trimming cost V 4 bases and J 5 bases; bases outside gene matches: 4. The CDR3 is 14 amino acids. The germline V gene has CDR1 MNHEY and CDR2 SVGAGI. Here the CDR3 DNA reads TGTGCCAGCAGTTTCACAGGGGGGTATCAGCCCCAGCATTTT. Translation: CASSFTGGYQPQHF.

The chain combines TRBV5-1 with TRBJ2-3; 10 bases line up with TRBD2. CDR3 length equals 18 residues. After removal of 0 bases from V and 0 bases from J, the junction contained 7 bases not matched to a gene. Germline assignment: CDR1 SGHRS and CDR2 YFSETQ. This chain's CDR3 is CASSLAPLAGTSTDTQYF. CDR3 in DNA: TGCGCCAGCAGCTTGGCCCCACTAGCGGGGACTAGCACAGATACGCAGTATTTT. Looking up the rest from reference TRBV5-1 and TRBJ2-3 gives the full variable domain: KAGVTQTPRYLIKTRGQQVTLSCSPISGHRSVSWYQQTPGQGLQFLFEYFSETQRNKGNFPGRFSGRQFSNSRSEMNVSTLELGDSALYLCASSLAPLAGTSTDTQYFGPGTRLTVL.

This clone was seen a handful of times. This chain links TRBV7-9 with TRBJ1-2, with D possibly being TRBD1 (5 bases). This CDR3 is built from 13 residues. V was trimmed by 5 bases and J by 7 bases, leaving 14 bases between them. The germline V gene encodes CDR1 SEHNR and CDR2 FQNEAQ (reference sequence). CDR3 in amino acids: CASSVRDAGGYTF. The DNA of the CDR3 is TGTGCCAGCAGCGTCAGGGATGCCGGTGGCTACACCTTC.

This chain links TRBV4-3 with TRBJ2-3, with D possibly TRBD2 on 5 matching bases. Germline CDR1 and CDR2: LGHNA and YSLEER. V dropped 0 bases and J dropped 5 bases, with 18 bases sitting between them. CDR3 length: 17 amino acids. CDR3 residues: CASSQDLPGSAGDTQYF. CDR3 in DNA: TGCGCCAGCAGCCAAGATCTTCCGGGGAGTGCGGGAGATACGCAGTATTTT.

V is TRBV6-1 and J is TRBJ1-5; possible D gene TRBD1, 5 bases. The V end was cut by 7 bases, the J end by 4 bases, with 14 bases between. This CDR3 comprises 14 residues. Germline V lookup: CDR1 MNHNS, CDR2 SASEGT. As DNA, the CDR3 is TGTGCCAGCATTTTCGGGACGGCTAATCAGCCCCAGCATTTT. Translated, it gives CASIFGTANQPQHF.

This clone has only a few counts. The DNA of the CDR3 is TGTGCCAGCCTGGGGAGGGTCACCGTTTCTAGCAATCAGCCCCAGCATTTT. This gives the protein CASLGRVTVSSNQPQHF. This chain uses TRBV28 with TRBJ1-5; D unresolved. Between the trimmed V and J ends, which lost 8 bases and 0 bases, there was a span of 20 bases. CDR1 is MDHEN and CDR2 is SYDVKM in the germline V gene. This CDR3 contains 17 residues. Full variable domain (remainder filled in from reference TRBV28 and TRBJ1-5): DVKVTQSSRYLVKRTGEKVFLECVQDMDHENMFWYRQDPGLGLRLIYFSYDVKMKEKGDIPEGYSVSREKKERFSLILESASTNQTSMYLCASLGRVTVSSNQPQHFGDGTRLSIL.